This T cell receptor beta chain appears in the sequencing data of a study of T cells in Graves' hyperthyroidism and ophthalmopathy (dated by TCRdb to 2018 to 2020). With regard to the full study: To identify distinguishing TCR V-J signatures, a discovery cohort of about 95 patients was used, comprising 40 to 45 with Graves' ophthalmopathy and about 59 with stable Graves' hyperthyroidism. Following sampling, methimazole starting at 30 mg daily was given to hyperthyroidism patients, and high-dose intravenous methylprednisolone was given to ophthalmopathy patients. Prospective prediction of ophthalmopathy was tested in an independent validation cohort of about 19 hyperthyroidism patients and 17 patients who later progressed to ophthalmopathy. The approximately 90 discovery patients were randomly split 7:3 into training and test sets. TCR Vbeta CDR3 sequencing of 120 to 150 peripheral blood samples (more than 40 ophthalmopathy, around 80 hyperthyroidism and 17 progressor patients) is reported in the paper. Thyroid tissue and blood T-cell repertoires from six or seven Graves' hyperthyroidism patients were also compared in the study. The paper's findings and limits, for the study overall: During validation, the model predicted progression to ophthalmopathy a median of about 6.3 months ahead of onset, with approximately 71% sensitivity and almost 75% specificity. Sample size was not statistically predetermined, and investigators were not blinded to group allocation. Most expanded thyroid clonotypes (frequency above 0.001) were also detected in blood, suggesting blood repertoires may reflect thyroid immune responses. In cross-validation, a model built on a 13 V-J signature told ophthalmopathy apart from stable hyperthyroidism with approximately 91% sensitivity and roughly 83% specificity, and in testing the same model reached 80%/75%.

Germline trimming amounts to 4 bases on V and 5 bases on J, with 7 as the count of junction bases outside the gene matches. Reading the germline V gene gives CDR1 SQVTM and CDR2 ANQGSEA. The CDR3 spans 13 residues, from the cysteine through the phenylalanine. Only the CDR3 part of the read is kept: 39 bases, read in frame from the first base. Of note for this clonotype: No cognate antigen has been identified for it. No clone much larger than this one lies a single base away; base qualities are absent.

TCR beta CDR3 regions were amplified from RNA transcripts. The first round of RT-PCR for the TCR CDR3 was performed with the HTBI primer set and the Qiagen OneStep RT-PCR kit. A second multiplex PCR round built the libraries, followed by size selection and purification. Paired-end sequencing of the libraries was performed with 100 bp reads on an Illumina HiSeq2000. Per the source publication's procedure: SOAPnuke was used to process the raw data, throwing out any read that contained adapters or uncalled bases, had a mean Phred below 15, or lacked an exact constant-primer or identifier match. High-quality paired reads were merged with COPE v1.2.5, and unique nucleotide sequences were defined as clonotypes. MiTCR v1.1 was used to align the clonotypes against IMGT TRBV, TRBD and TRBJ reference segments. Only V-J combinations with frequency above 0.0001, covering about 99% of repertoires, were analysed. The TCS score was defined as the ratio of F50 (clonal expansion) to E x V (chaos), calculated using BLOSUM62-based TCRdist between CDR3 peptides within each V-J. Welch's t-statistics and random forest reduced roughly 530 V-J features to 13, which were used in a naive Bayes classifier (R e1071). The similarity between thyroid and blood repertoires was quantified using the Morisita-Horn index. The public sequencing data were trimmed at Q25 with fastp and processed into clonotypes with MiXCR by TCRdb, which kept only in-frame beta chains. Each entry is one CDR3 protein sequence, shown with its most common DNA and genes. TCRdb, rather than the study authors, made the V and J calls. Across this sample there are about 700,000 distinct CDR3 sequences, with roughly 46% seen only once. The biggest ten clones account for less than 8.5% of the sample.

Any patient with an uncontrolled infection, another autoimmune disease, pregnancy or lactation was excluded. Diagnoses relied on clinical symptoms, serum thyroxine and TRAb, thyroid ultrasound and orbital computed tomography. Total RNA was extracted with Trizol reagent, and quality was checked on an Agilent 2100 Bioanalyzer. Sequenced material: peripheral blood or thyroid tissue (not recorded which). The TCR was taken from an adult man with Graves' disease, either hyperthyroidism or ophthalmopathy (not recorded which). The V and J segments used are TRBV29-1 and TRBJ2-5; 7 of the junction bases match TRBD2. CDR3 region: CSVVRGVVETQYF. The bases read TGCAGCGTTGTCCGGGGGGTGGTGGAGACCCAGTACTTC.